The clone carrying this T cell receptor (beta chain) has more than one count but fewer than ten. This entry belongs to a study of technical replicates of blood from a few donors. Data came from immunoSEQ multiplex PCR; TCRdb stores just in-frame clones and leaves some out. The repertoire consists of more than 12,000 clones, with approximately 88% occurring once and the leading ten covering approximately 11%. Sequencing used PBMCs. This clonotype originated in a human donor in good health.

As DNA, the CDR3 is TGTGCCAGCAGTGAAGCGCGTTTTGCGGGAGCCTACGAGCAGTACTTC. Amino acid sequence: CASSEARFAGAYEQYF. This chain links TRBV2 with TRBJ2-7, with 7 nucleotides matching TRBD2. Germline values: CDR1 SNHLY, CDR2 FYNNEI. This CDR3 region has 16 residues. Trimming cost V 0 bases and J 2 bases; bases outside gene matches: 7. The full variable domain, with the rest looked up from reference TRBV2 and TRBJ2-7, is EPEVTQTPSHQVTQMGQEVILRCVPISNHLYFYWYRQILGQKVEFLVSFYNNEISEKSEIFDDQFSVERPDGSNFTLKIRSTKLEDSAMYFCASSEARFAGAYEQYFGPGTRLTVT.